Below are 31 T cell receptor beta chains sequenced from a single sample in a study of blood T cell repertoires in COVID-19. Assay: immunoSEQ multiplex PCR; the TCRdb copy retains only in-frame clones and omits some. Of some 200,000 clones listed, 81% are singletons. What was sequenced was PBMCs or T cells enriched from blood (not recorded which). The source of these receptors is a woman between 50 and 59 years old with acute COVID-19.

The chain combines TRBV9 with TRBJ2-5, with 7 bases fitting TRBD1. The CDR3 is 15 amino acids. CDR1 is SGDLS and CDR2 is YYNGEE in the germline V gene. With V trimmed by 0 bases and J by 2 bases, 4 bases remained unmatched. CDR3 loop: CASSVAGGRQETQYF. DNA for the CDR3: TGTGCCAGCAGCGTAGCAGGGGGAAGGCAAGAGACCCAGTACTTC. The full variable domain, in which reference TRBV9 and TRBJ2-5 provide the parts outside the CDR3, is DSGVTQTPKHLITATGQRVTLRCSPRSGDLSVYWYQQSLDQGLQFLIQYYNGEERAKGNILERFSAQQFPDLHSELNLSSLELGDSALYFCASSVAGGRQETQYFGPGTRLLVL.

The rearrangement links TRBV5-4 to TRBJ2-3; the D gene is possibly TRBD2 (5 bases). Germline lookup yields CDR1 SGHNT and CDR2 YYREEE (reference sequence). The CDR3 loop spans 16 amino acids. V lost 0 bases and J lost 0, with 11 bases in between. The CDR3 nucleotides read TGTGCCAGCAGCTTGGTTTTAGACTATAGCACAGATACGCAGTATTTT. Amino acids: CASSLVLDYSTDTQYF.

This clone was found many times. The chain has TRBV28 and TRBJ2-7; 7 bases match TRBD1. The length of the CDR3 is 18 residues. Trimming took 4 bases from V and 2 from J; bases not matched to a gene: 17. Germline assignment: CDR1 MDHEN and CDR2 SYDVKM. Written as DNA, the CDR3 is TGTGCCAGCAGTTCACCGGGGACAGTTCCTTTGCTAGCCTACGAGCAGTACTTC. Amino acid sequence: CASSSPGTVPLLAYEQYF.

The chain uses TRBV4-1 and TRBJ2-5; 12 bases map to TRBD2. Germline V lookup: CDR1 MGHRA, CDR2 YSYEKL. This CDR3 has 17 amino acids. Trimming took 0 bases from V and 5 from J; bases not matched to a gene: 7. The CDR3 loop reads CASSQDSLAGGLETQYF. The CDR3 coding sequence is TGCGCCAGCAGCCAAGATTCCCTAGCGGGGGGGTTGGAGACCCAGTACTTC.

This rearrangement joins TRBV11-2 to TRBJ2-7; D uncertain. Germline CDR1 SGHAT, CDR2 FQNNGV. V was clipped by 6 bases and J by 6 bases, with 9 bases between them. This CDR3 is built from 11 residues. The CDR3 DNA sequence: TGTGCCAGCAGGCGGTTGGTCGAGCAGTACTTC. This codes for CASRRLVEQYF.

This clone was seen once. V is TRBV4-3 and J is TRBJ2-5; D perhaps matches TRBD1 (6 bases). The CDR3 contains 16 residues. Trimming cost V 1 base and J 5 bases, with 17 bases left between them. The germline V gene has CDR1 LGHNA and CDR2 YSLEER. The CDR3 sequence is CASSQGGQTGLETQYF. The CDR3 coding sequence is TGCGCCAGCAGCCAAGGAGGCCAGACAGGACTCGAGACCCAGTACTTC.

In the case of this clone: Additional DNA sequences in this sample encode the identical CDR3. The chain recombines TRBV7-9 with TRBJ2-3, with D perhaps TRBD1 (5 bases). The CDR3 is 14 amino acids. In germline, CDR1 is SEHNR, CDR2 FQNEAQ (reference sequence). Trimming shortened V by 3 bases and J by 2 bases, and 9 bases separated the two germline ends. Here the CDR3 reads CASSFQGSTDTQYF. In nucleotides, the CDR3 is TGTGCCAGCAGCTTTCAGGGCTCCACAGATACGCAGTATTTT. Complete variable domain (other parts from reference TRBV7-9 and TRBJ2-3): DTGVSQNPRHKITKRGQNVTFRCDPISEHNRLYWYRQTLGQGPEFLTYFQNEAQLEKSRLLSDRFSAERPKGSFSTLEIQRTEQGDSAMYLCASSFQGSTDTQYFGPGTRLTVL.

This chain uses TRBV18 with TRBJ1-4, with TRBD1 identical over 10 bases. Germline values: CDR1 KGHSH, CDR2 LQKENI. V was pared by 4 bases and J by 0 bases, with 5 bases of the junction left unmatched. The CDR3 is made up of 17 amino acids. The CDR3 DNA reads TGTGCCAGCTCACGACAGGGGGCGGGAGCAACTAATGAAAAACTGTTTTTT. Its translation: CASSRQGAGATNEKLFF.

J is TRBJ2-1 and V is TRBV30, with 8 bases that match TRBD2. The V segment lost 4 bases and the J segment 3 bases; nucleotides outside the gene matches: 5. The length of the CDR3 is 14 residues. Germline CDR1 GTSNPN, CDR2 SVGIG (reference sequence). This chain's CDR3 is CAWKGLAGYNEQFF. As DNA, the CDR3 is TGTGCCTGGAAAGGTCTAGCGGGCTACAATGAGCAGTTCTTC.

The chain links TRBV12-5 to TRBJ1-1; D is possibly TRBD1 (5 bases). Germline assignment: CDR1 LGHNT and CDR2 FRNRAP. V dropped 4 bases and J dropped 4 bases, with 16 bases sitting between them. The CDR3 is 15 residues long. The CDR3 DNA sequence: TGTGCTAGTGGTTCTACCAGGGCGGCAGGCACTGAAGCTTTCTTT. Encoded protein: CASGSTRAAGTEAFF.

V and J are TRBV6-5 and TRBJ2-7; 10 bases align to TRBD1. The J segment lost 2 bases and the V segment lost 2 bases, leaving 3 bases of the junction unmatched. The length of the CDR3 is 15 residues. Per the germline V gene, CDR1 is MNHEY and CDR2 is SVGAGI. CDR3 sequence reads: CASSYSDRGPYEQYF. For the CDR3, the DNA is TGTGCCAGCAGTTACAGTGACAGGGGGCCCTACGAGCAGTACTTC.

V usage is TRBV28 and J usage is TRBJ1-1, with D possibly TRBD1 on 6 matching bases. This CDR3 comprises 15 residues. Trimming pared 7 bases from V and 4 bases from J, leaving 19 bases between. Germline V gene lookup returns CDR1 MDHEN and CDR2 SYDVKM. The CDR3 sequence is CASTRGKAGATEAFF. The CDR3 bases are TGTGCCAGCACCCGGGGTAAGGCAGGGGCCACTGAAGCTTTCTTT.

DNA for the CDR3: TGTGCCAGCAGTTTAGGGACACCCAAAACCCAGTACTTC. Its protein is CASSLGTPKTQYF. The J gene is TRBJ2-5, the V gene TRBV28; D is perhaps TRBD1 (6 bases). The CDR3 extends over 13 amino acids. Germline CDR1 MDHEN, CDR2 SYDVKM. Trimming shortened V by 2 bases and J by 8 bases, and 12 bases separated the two germline ends.

The V and J genes are TRBV6-5 and TRBJ2-7; 7 positions agree with TRBD1. This CDR3 region has 15 residues. Looked up from germline, CDR1 is MNHEY and CDR2 is SVGAGI. J lost 0 bases, V lost 6 bases, and 8 bases had no gene match. DNA of the CDR3: TGTGCCAGCAGGAACCAGGGGGTTATCTCCTACGAGCAGTACTTC. Translated: CASRNQGVISYEQYF.

This clone was observed once. The rearrangement uses TRBV7-9 and TRBJ2-7; D is undetermined. The germline CDR1 and CDR2 sequences are SEHNR and FQNEAQ (reference sequence). The CDR3 has 15 amino acids. V gave up 1 base and J gave up 0 bases, with 10 bases separating them. CDR3 nucleotide sequence: TGTGCCAGCAGCTTAGACACCCGCTCCTCCTACGAGCAGTACTTC. Protein sequence: CASSLDTRSSYEQYF.

This clone appeared once. The V gene is TRBV30, the J gene TRBJ2-7; D is unclear. Germline V gene sequence: CDR1 GTSNPN, CDR2 SVGIG (reference sequence). This CDR3 comprises 14 residues. The V end was cut by 0 bases, the J end by 2 bases, with 11 bases between. This chain's CDR3 is CAWSVGPTPYEQYF. CDR3 nucleotides: TGTGCCTGGAGTGTGGGCCCCACGCCCTACGAGCAGTACTTC.

The CDR3 nucleotides read TGTGCCAGCAGCCATCAGCAGGTAAATGGCTACACCTTC. Its protein is CASSHQQVNGYTF. The V and J genes are TRBV4-2 and TRBJ1-2, with D uncertain. Trimming took 3 bases from V and 6 from J, leaving 11 bases between them. Germline CDR1 LGHNA, CDR2 YNFKEQ. This CDR3 has 13 residues.

The genes are TRBV28 and TRBJ1-1; D unclear. CDR3 length: 13 residues. In germline, CDR1 is MDHEN, CDR2 SYDVKM. The V end lost 4 bases, the J end lost 0 bases, and 6 bases lay between the germline ends. This chain's CDR3 is CASSYTMNTEAFF. CDR3 coding DNA: TGTGCCAGCAGTTATACAATGAACACTGAAGCTTTCTTT.

The rearrangement links TRBV27 to TRBJ2-2, with 7 bases identical to TRBD1. The CDR3 extends over 14 amino acids. CDR1 and CDR2 (germline): MNHEY, SMNVEV (reference sequence). The junction had 4 bases not matched to a gene; V was cut back by 7 bases and J by 2 bases. In DNA, the CDR3 is TGTGCCAGCAAGGGGACAGCAAACACCGGGGAGCTGTTTTTT. Amino acid sequence: CASKGTANTGELFF.

The chain combines TRBV5-8 with TRBJ2-7, with D tentatively TRBD1 (6 bases). V was shortened by 2 bases and J by 7 bases, with 16 bases between the two germline ends. The germline CDR1 and CDR2 sequences are SGHTS and YDEGEE. CDR3 length: 14 residues. CDR3 protein: CASSFQGNVYEQYF. In DNA, the CDR3 is TGTGCCAGCAGCTTCCAGGGGAACGTCTATGAGCAGTACTTC.

The chain joins TRBV29-1 to TRBJ1-1, with 10 bases aligning to TRBD1. The CDR3 spans 13 residues. Germline loops: CDR1 SQVTM, CDR2 ANQGSEA. V trimming: 5 bases; J trimming: 5 bases; junction bases outside the gene matches: 5. CDR3 residues: CSVSRQGATEAFF. In DNA, the CDR3 is TGCAGCGTTTCTAGACAGGGGGCGACTGAAGCTTTCTTT.

The chain is built from TRBV28 and TRBJ1-5; maybe TRBD1 (5 bases). Per germline, CDR1 MDHEN and CDR2 SYDVKM. CDR3 length equals 14 residues. V lost 7 bases, J lost 7 bases, and 17 bases lay in between. CDR3 in amino acids: CASTRGGSGQPQHF. CDR3 DNA sequence: TGTGCCAGCACTCGGGGGGGGTCAGGACAGCCCCAGCATTTT.

This sequence joins TRBV2 and TRBJ2-5, with TRBD2 as a possible D gene (6 bases). The CDR3 is made up of 11 amino acids. Germline loops: CDR1 SNHLY, CDR2 FYNNEI. Trimming took 7 bases from V and 7 from J, leaving 10 bases between them. DNA of the CDR3: TGTGCCAGCACGGTGGAGGGGACCCAGTACTTC. This translates into CASTVEGTQYF.

The gene calls are TRBV4-1 and TRBJ1-2; maybe TRBD1 (5 bases). The CDR3 consists of 13 residues. The V end lost 6 bases, the J end lost 8 bases, and 16 bases lay between the germline ends. CDR1 is MGHRA, CDR2 YSYEKL, per germline. The CDR3 nucleotides are TGCGCCAGCAGAAAGGTGGGGGGAGTAGGCTACACCTTC. Its translation is CASRKVGGVGYTF.

The chain has TRBV4-1 and TRBJ2-5, with a weak D call TRBD1 (5 bases). Trimming took off 4 bases at V and 2 bases at J, with 8 bases between the two ends. Germline assignment: CDR1 MGHRA and CDR2 YSYEKL. The CDR3 is 13 residues long. Written as DNA, the CDR3 is TGCGCCAGCAGCCGGGGCATTCAAGAGACCCAGTACTTC. Its protein is CASSRGIQETQYF.

The chain joins TRBV28 to TRBJ2-2; 9 bases line up with TRBD2. V shed 3 bases and J 4 bases; nucleotides not matched to a gene: 6. The CDR3 length is 16 residues. The germline CDR1 and CDR2 sequences are MDHEN and SYDVKM. The CDR3 DNA follows: TGTGCCAGCAGTTTTAGGAGCGGGGGGCGCACCGGGGAGCTGTTTTTT. Amino acids: CASSFRSGGRTGELFF.

On this clone itself: Other DNA sequences in this sample translate to the same CDR3. This sequence joins TRBV7-2 and TRBJ2-3, with 9 bases identical to TRBD1. Germline CDR1 reads SGHTA; CDR2 reads FQGNSA. The trim removed 0 bases at V and 3 bases at J, leaving 1 base unmatched. This CDR3 region has 15 residues. The CDR3 nucleotides read TGTGCCAGCAGCTTAGCCGGACAGGGGACAGATACGCAGTATTTT. Protein: CASSLAGQGTDTQYF.

The rearrangement joins TRBV2 to TRBJ2-7, with 7 bases aligning to TRBD1. CDR1 is SNHLY, CDR2 FYNNEI, per germline. The trim removed 7 bases at V and 6 bases at J, leaving 15 bases unmatched. The CDR3 totals 15 residues. CDR3 nucleotides: TGTGCCAGCACGACTGGGGGACAGCCCGTCACCGAGCAGTACTTC. Protein product: CASTTGGQPVTEQYF.

The chain uses TRBV30 and TRBJ2-3; D may be TRBD2 (6 bases). The CDR3 loop spans 12 amino acids. The germline gives CDR1 GTSNPN, CDR2 SVGIG (reference sequence). Trimming pared 8 bases from V and 4 bases from J, leaving 13 bases between. This CDR3 is CAHSGYSDTQYF. CDR3 DNA sequence: TGTGCCCATAGCGGATATTCAGATACGCAGTATTTT.

In DNA, the CDR3 is TGTGCCAGCAGCTTGGAACTGGGCCCCTACGAGCAGTACTTC. Its protein product is CASSLELGPYEQYF. The chain is built from TRBV5-6 and TRBJ2-7; D is unclear. The CDR3 consists of 14 residues. Germline CDR1 reads SGHDT; CDR2 reads YYEEEE. V lost 0 bases and J 2 bases, leaving 9 bases between the germline ends.

This chain uses TRBV11-2 with TRBJ1-5, with a weak D call TRBD1 (5 bases). The CDR3 consists of 15 residues. The germline CDR1 and CDR2 sequences are SGHAT and FQNNGV. V was trimmed by 0 bases and J by 5 bases, leaving 11 bases between them. The CDR3 loop is CASSLDRREHQPQHF. The CDR3 DNA sequence: TGTGCCAGCAGCTTAGACCGCAGGGAACATCAGCCCCAGCATTTT. Drawing the rest from reference TRBV11-2 and TRBJ1-5, the complete variable domain is EAGVAQSPRYKIIEKRQSVAFWCNPISGHATLYWYQQILGQGPKLLIQFQNNGVVDDSQLPKDRFSAERLKGVDSTLKIQPAKLEDSAVYLCASSLDRREHQPQHFGDGTRLSIL.